The T cell receptor beta chain described here comes from a study of shared clonotypes between healthy human individuals. Turning to the study itself: Researchers drew samples from a couple of women and a few men aged 18 to 49. Three CD4 naive, three CD4 memory, two CD8 naive and one CD8 memory plate were used per donor. Study results and limitations: It was only blood that was sampled, and tissue repertoires likely differ.

V lost 8 bases to trimming and J lost 6 bases, with 14 bases between them. The CDR3 totals 13 residues. Looked up from germline, CDR1 is MNHEY and CDR2 is SVGAGI. Naive CD8 populations comprised CD45RO-negative cells positively selected for CCR7, excluding terminally differentiated effector memory CD45RA+ cells. Generated by immunoSEQ multiplex PCR, the TCRdb table keeps only in-frame clones and is missing some. The data show 600,000 or so clones, 98% seen once. As to this clone: The target antigen is unknown.

The sequencing input was naive CD8+ T cells sorted from blood. The J gene is TRBJ1-5, the V gene TRBV6-5; D gene unclear. The clonotype was recovered from a man aged 25 to 40 in good health. CDR3 residues: CASGLGPSQPQHF. CDR3 sequence (DNA): TGTGCCAGCGGTCTAGGCCCTTCTCAGCCCCAGCATTTT.